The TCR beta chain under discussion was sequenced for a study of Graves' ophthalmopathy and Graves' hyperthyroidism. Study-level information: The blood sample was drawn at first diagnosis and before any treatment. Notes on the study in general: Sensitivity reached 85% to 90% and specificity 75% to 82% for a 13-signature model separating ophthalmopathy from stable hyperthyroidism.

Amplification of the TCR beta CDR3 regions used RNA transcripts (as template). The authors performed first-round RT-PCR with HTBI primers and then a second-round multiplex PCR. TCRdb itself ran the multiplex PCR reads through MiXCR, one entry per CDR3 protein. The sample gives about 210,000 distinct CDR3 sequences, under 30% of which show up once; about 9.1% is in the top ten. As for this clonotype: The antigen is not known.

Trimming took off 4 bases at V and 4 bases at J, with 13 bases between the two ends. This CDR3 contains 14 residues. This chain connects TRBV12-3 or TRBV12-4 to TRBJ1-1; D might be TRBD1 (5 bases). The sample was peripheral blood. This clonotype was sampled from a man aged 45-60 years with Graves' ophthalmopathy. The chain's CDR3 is CASSYSWRGTEAFF. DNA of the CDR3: TGTGCCAGCAGTTACTCGTGGAGGGGCACTGAAGCTTTCTTT.